A single sample is the source of the 17 T cell receptor beta chains below, sequenced in a study of cytomegalovirus exposure and HLA in healthy donors (dated 2017 in TCRdb). The library was produced with the immunoSEQ multiplex PCR assay. What TCRdb holds here is the immuneACCESS table cut down to in-frame rearrangements. Part of the clones is not present; checked against another copy, under half of the missing clones reflect an unresolved V gene, and the others are unexplained. A total of 150,000 to 200,000 clones appear in this sample, 91% of them only once. Around 2.7% of the sample belongs to the ten largest clones. The sequenced material came from PBMCs. Source of these receptors: a woman in her late teens or twenties in good health and CMV-seropositive.

This sequence joins TRBV5-1 and TRBJ1-1; TRBD1 aligns across 8 bases. Germline V gene sequence: CDR1 SGHRS, CDR2 YFSETQ. V lost 8 bases and J lost 7; bases outside the gene matches: 16. CDR3 length equals 15 residues. The CDR3, as DNA: TGCGCCAGTTCCGGGACAGGCCTCCCAGAGGGTGAAGCTTTCTTT. This gives the protein CASSGTGLPEGEAFF. Together with reference TRBV5-1 and TRBJ1-1, the CDR3 gives the full variable domain: KAGVTQTPRYLIKTRGQQVTLSCSPISGHRSVSWYQQTPGQGLQFLFEYFSETQRNKGNFPGRFSGRQFSNSRSEMNVSTLELGDSALYLCASSGTGLPEGEAFFGQGTRLTVV.

The chain couples TRBV7-9 to TRBJ2-7, with 7 nucleotides matching TRBD1. CDR3 length: 12 residues. The J segment lost 6 bases and the V segment lost 5 bases, leaving 4 bases of the junction unmatched. Per germline, CDR1 SEHNR and CDR2 FQNEAQ (reference sequence). CDR3 sequence reads: CASSRTGPEQYF. In DNA, the CDR3 is TGTGCCAGCAGCCGGACAGGCCCCGAGCAGTACTTC.

V is TRBV4-2 and J is TRBJ2-2; a possible D gene is TRBD2 (9 bases). The V end lost 4 bases, the J end lost 8 bases, and 26 bases lay between the germline ends. The CDR3 has 18 amino acids. CDR1 is LGHNA, CDR2 YNFKEQ, per germline. CDR3 amino acids: CASSPPRTGSGRRGELFF. The CDR3 DNA follows: TGTGCCAGCAGCCCCCCCCGGACAGGGAGCGGGAGGCGGGGGGAGCTGTTTTTT.

This chain links TRBV6-1 with TRBJ1-1, with 7 bases lining up with TRBD1. Germline CDR1 and CDR2: MNHNS and SASEGT. The CDR3 totals 14 residues. V gave up 6 bases and J gave up 11 bases; unmatched junction bases: 15. The CDR3 region is CASRWTGSSGWAFF. DNA for the CDR3: TGTGCCAGCAGATGGACAGGCAGCTCGGGTTGGGCTTTCTTT.

The chain carries TRBV6-4 and TRBJ1-1; 7 bases agree with TRBD1. The V and J ends lost 7 bases and 1 base, in that order; junction bases with no gene match: 6. In germline, CDR1 is MRHNA, CDR2 SNTAGT. The CDR3 runs 14 residues. CDR3 DNA sequence: TGTGCCAGCAAAAGGGACAGCAAGAACACTGAAGCTTTCTTT. This encodes CASKRDSKNTEAFF.

This chain uses TRBV27 with TRBJ1-2; TRBD1 might be the D (6 bases). Germline CDR1 MNHEY, CDR2 SMNVEV (reference sequence). Trimming took 4 bases from V and 1 from J, leaving 13 bases between them. The CDR3 covers 15 residues. The CDR3: CASSWRGGLNYGYTF. The DNA for the CDR3 is TGTGCCAGCAGTTGGAGGGGGGGTCTTAACTATGGCTACACCTTC.

This chain joins TRBV7-6 and TRBJ2-1, with D maybe TRBD2 (5 bases). CDR1 and CDR2 from the germline V gene are SGHVS and FNYEAQ. With 5 bases removed from V and 0 bases from J, the gap between germline ends came to 14 bases. This CDR3 is 16 amino acids long. CDR3 loop: CASSILFGSSYNEQFF. The CDR3 DNA sequence: TGTGCCAGCAGCATACTCTTTGGGAGCTCCTACAATGAGCAGTTCTTC.

The V call is TRBV28, the J call TRBJ2-1; TRBD2 matches at 14 bases. This CDR3 region has 15 residues. Germline CDR1 reads MDHEN; CDR2 reads SYDVKM. The V and J ends lost 3 bases and 6 bases, in that order; junction bases with no gene match: 1. CDR3 sequence: CASSLTSGRANEQFF. The CDR3 DNA follows: TGTGCCAGCAGTTTGACTAGCGGGAGGGCCAATGAGCAGTTCTTC.

The chain combines TRBV11-2 with TRBJ2-5, with 14 bases aligning to TRBD2. Germline V CDR1 and CDR2: SGHAT, FQNNGV. CDR3 length: 18 residues. With V trimmed by 5 bases and J by 1 base, 9 bases remained unmatched. Here the CDR3 DNA reads TGTGCCAGCAGCCCACGGACTAGCGGGGGGCTATTCCAAGAGACCCAGTACTTC. It encodes CASSPRTSGGLFQETQYF.

This sequence joins TRBV4-1 and TRBJ2-2; tentative D call: TRBD1 (6 bases). The V end lost 4 bases, the J end lost 7 bases, and 16 bases lay between the germline ends. Germline-derived CDR1 and CDR2 are MGHRA and YSYEKL. The CDR3 sequence is 15 residues long. Written as DNA, the CDR3 is TGCGCCAGCAGCCCCAGACAGGAGGCTAACGGGGAGCTGTTTTTT. It encodes CASSPRQEANGELFF.

The chain uses TRBV6-6 and TRBJ2-7, with 8 positions matching TRBD1. CDR1 and CDR2 (germline): MNHNY, SVGAGI (reference sequence). V shed 6 bases, J shed 3 bases, and the junction held 10 bases outside the gene matches. There are 15 residues in the CDR3. The CDR3 nucleotides read TGTGCCAGCAGCGCCCCGGACAGGGTAGGCTACGAGCAGTACTTC. This translates into CASSAPDRVGYEQYF.

In this sample, this clone turned up a few times. The chain links TRBV7-6 to TRBJ2-3; D is undetermined. The CDR3 runs to 12 residues. Germline V gives CDR1 SGHVS, CDR2 FNYEAQ. V dropped 5 bases and J dropped 4 bases, with 7 bases sitting between them. The CDR3 DNA reads as TGTGCCAGCAGCCCCCGAGCAGATACGCAGTATTTT. Its protein product is CASSPRADTQYF.

The V gene is TRBV10-1, the J gene TRBJ2-7; no clear D. Trimming removed 4 bases at V and 2 bases at J, with 9 bases between. In germline, CDR1 is WNHNN, CDR2 SYGVQD (reference sequence). This CDR3 contains 13 residues. The CDR3 nucleotides are TGCGCCAGCAGTGCCGGGTATACCTACGAGCAGTACTTC. Amino acid sequence: CASSAGYTYEQYF.

This clone was detected once. The chain recombines TRBV28 with TRBJ2-5; 7 nucleotides agree with TRBD1. The CDR3 runs 15 residues. V was pared by 7 bases and J by 5 bases, with 13 bases of the junction left unmatched. Germline CDR1 MDHEN, CDR2 SYDVKM. In nucleotides, the CDR3 is TGTGCCAGCACCTCGCGAGGGGGCGCAGGGGAGACCCAGTACTTC. Its protein product is CASTSRGGAGETQYF.

This chain joins TRBV5-1 and TRBJ2-7, with D uncertain. Trimming shortened V by 2 bases and J by 1 base, and 13 bases separated the two germline ends. CDR3 length: 15 amino acids. The germline CDR1 and CDR2 sequences are SGHRS and YFSETQ. This CDR3 is CASSFSVQPSYEQYF. The CDR3 bases are TGCGCCAGCAGCTTCTCGGTCCAACCTTCCTACGAGCAGTACTTC. Together with reference TRBV5-1 and TRBJ2-7, the CDR3 gives the full variable domain: KAGVTQTPRYLIKTRGQQVTLSCSPISGHRSVSWYQQTPGQGLQFLFEYFSETQRNKGNFPGRFSGRQFSNSRSEMNVSTLELGDSALYLCASSFSVQPSYEQYFGPGTRLTVT.

The chain recombines TRBV7-2 with TRBJ2-7; D remains ambiguous. From germline, CDR1 is SGHTA and CDR2 FQGNSA. Trimming left V 0 bases short and J 2 bases short, with 5 bases between. The CDR3 is 13 residues long. The CDR3 DNA sequence: TGTGCCAGCAGCTTAGCGCTAACCTACGAGCAGTACTTC. Encoded protein: CASSLALTYEQYF.

V gene TRBV2 combines with J gene TRBJ1-1; 9 positions agree with TRBD1. This CDR3 spans 15 amino acids. Per germline, CDR1 SNHLY and CDR2 FYNNEI. Trimming took 6 bases from V and 3 from J; bases not matched to a gene: 8. CDR3 sequence (DNA): TGTGCCAGCAGAAAAGACAGGGGGTGGGACACTGAAGCTTTCTTT. Its translation: CASRKDRGWDTEAFF.